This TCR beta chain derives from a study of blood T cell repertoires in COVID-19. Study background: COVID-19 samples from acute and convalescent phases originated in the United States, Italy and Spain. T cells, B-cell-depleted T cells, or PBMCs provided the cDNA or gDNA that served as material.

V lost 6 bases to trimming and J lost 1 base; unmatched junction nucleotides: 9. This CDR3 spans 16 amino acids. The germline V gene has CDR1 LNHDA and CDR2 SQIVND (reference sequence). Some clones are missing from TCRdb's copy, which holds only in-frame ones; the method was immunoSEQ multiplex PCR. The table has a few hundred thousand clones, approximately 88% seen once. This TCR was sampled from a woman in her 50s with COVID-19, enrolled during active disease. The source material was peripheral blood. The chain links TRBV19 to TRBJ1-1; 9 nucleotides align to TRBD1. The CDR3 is CASRGTGGAGNTEAFF. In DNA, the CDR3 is TGTGCCAGTAGGGGAACAGGGGGCGCGGGGAACACTGAAGCTTTCTTT.